This T cell receptor beta chain was obtained from a study of cytomegalovirus exposure and HLA in healthy donors. In the study overall: Within the Caucasian-associated ancestry cluster were around four fifths of the roughly 430 genotyped donors.

Whole-study findings and limits: An analysis was carried out later, and it reportedly showed fewer N-insertions in an Asian-associated ancestry cluster than the approximately 660-donor mean. The authors confirmed in vitro that a few CMV-associated chains were specific for CMV antigens. Being productive about 90% or about 30% of the time was typical of most TCR beta V segments in an earlier analysis.

Trimming removed 6 bases from V and 3 bases from J; junction bases left unmatched: 11. This CDR3 is 15 amino acids long. CDR1 MDHEN and CDR2 SYDVKM come from the germline V gene. To note about this clone: The target antigen is unknown.

The PCR employed 60 Vbeta primers together with 13 Jbeta primers. The table came from immunoSEQ multiplex PCR; TCRdb's copy has only in-frame clones and leaves some out. Of 60,000 to 85,000 clones listed, roughly 70% are singletons. Material: PBMCs. V is TRBV28 and J is TRBJ2-7; 7 positions agree with TRBD1. The TCR was taken from a man aged 55 to 69 in good health and CMV-seropositive. This chain's CDR3 is CASSQTRDSDYEQYF. The CDR3 DNA is TGTGCCAGCAGCCAGACCCGGGACAGCGACTACGAGCAGTACTTC.